The subject of this entry is one TCR beta chain. The target of this receptor is not known. One base away there is no much larger clone; base qualities are not given. The sample belongs to a study of PD-L1 blockade in urothelial cancer (dated by TCRdb to 2016 to 2017). For context, the study as a whole: All patients started therapy around 2014 and received atezolizumab 1,200 mg intravenously every 3 weeks. Pretreatment tumor samples, along with matched peripheral blood collected serially before and after atezolizumab treatment, underwent TCR sequencing. Progression-free survival longer than 6 months counted as durable clinical benefit, and TCR features were additionally tested against both progression-free and overall survival. Durable clinical benefit was achieved by nine patients and was not achieved by 20 patients. In the same patients, pretreatment tumors underwent whole exome sequencing and RNA sequencing in addition to TCR sequencing. A median of approximately 140,000 T cells and around 81,000 unique TCRs was obtained from blood samples, and a median clonality of roughly 0.08 was observed. Pretreatment blood TCR-seq was available for about 28 patients, at least one posttreatment blood collection was obtained for around 25 patients, and tumor TCR-seq was available for around 25 patients. An ECOG performance status of 0 or 1 was recorded for the patients, and 0 to 3 prior chemotherapy regimens had been received by the patients. An exploratory multi-omic analysis was conducted of the somatic, immune and clinical correlates of response to PD-L1 blockade with atezolizumab in urothelial cancer. About 85% of the 29 patients were males with bladder-origin urothelial cancer, and about two thirds of the roughly 30 reported a prior smoking history. Blood samples were analyzed 3 weeks after the start of treatment (second dose) and 6 weeks after the start of treatment. The paper as a whole reports these results and caveats: A pretreatment peripheral blood TCR clonality below the median was linked to improved progression-free and overall survival. Because the sample size was small (n ≈ 31) and many exploratory analyses were performed, the results are intended to be hypothesis-generating. Among patients with durable benefit, tumor-associated TCR clones showed greater expansion in peripheral blood 3 weeks after treatment started (n ≈ 20, p = 0.022).

Synthetic TCR analog templates were spiked into each PCR to estimate absolute template abundance from read counts. Using the immunoSEQ assay, TCRbeta CDR3 regions were amplified from genomic DNA with bias-controlled V and J gene primers. Rearranged TCRbeta segments were sequenced at approximately 20X coverage. Under the source paper's analysis protocol: Sequencing errors were corrected by clustering and CDR3s were annotated against IMGT to assign V, D and J genes. Downstream analyses used only productive TCRbeta rearrangements and left out out-of-frame or stop-codon sequences. To compute clonality, Shannon entropy was normalized by the log of the number of unique productive sequences and then subtracted from one. Clones differing between time points or between blood and tumor were identified using Fisher's exact test with Benjamini-Hochberg correction, with an adjusted p below 0.01 applied as the threshold. TCRdb carries this immuneACCESS record with in-frame sequences only. Its versions omit some clonotypes, under half of them owing to an unresolved V gene in the studies checked, with the rest unexplained. That table is the source of V, J and clone size, and D and trimming were worked out from the DNA. The sample includes 75,000 to 95,000 clones, with 85% observed a single time. Approximately 6.7% of the sample comes from the top ten.

CDR1 is given as MNHEY and CDR2 as SMNVEV, both from the germline V gene (reference sequence). Trimming removed 4 bases from V and 8 bases from J; the gene matches leave 5 bases unexplained. Measured from the cysteine to the phenylalanine, the CDR3 is 13 residues long. The DNA shown is the 39-base CDR3, in frame from base 1. In light of the paper, this sample's time point label describes: pretreatment peripheral blood. The cohort included roughly 29 patients with locally advanced or metastatic urothelial carcinoma who were treated at Memorial Sloan Kettering on a trial protocol. Peripheral blood mononuclear cells were collected pretreatment and during treatment, with between 1 and 8 total time points obtained per patient. The Qiagen DNeasy Blood extraction kit was used to purify genomic DNA from total PBMCs and from tumor samples. PBMCs were collected pretreatment and during treatment and were isolated and stored as previously described.

The chain links TRBV27 with TRBJ1-2, with TRBD1 matching 9 junction bases. The origin of this receptor is a man aged 35 to 55 with urothelial cancer. The sequenced sample was PBMCs, obtained around atezolizumab (anti-PD-L1) treatment. The DNA reads as follows: TGTGCCAGCAGTTCACAGGGGGCGAAGGGCTACACCTTC. It codes for CASSSQGAKGYTF.